The next 2 T cell receptor beta chains were all read from a single sample in a study of metastatic and nonmetastatic thyroid tumors. No treatment of any kind had been given to any patient before thyroid surgery. TCRdb re-analyzed the PCR reads through MiXCR. The sample lists fewer than 25,000 clones, less than 15% occurring once. Specimen: tumor tissue. Every receptor here comes from a female donor with papillary thyroid cancer or a benign thyroid nodule (not recorded which). Some clones in this sample may be carry-over from other donors' samples.

This clone was observed at least ten times. The V gene is TRBV13, the J gene TRBJ2-7; D is unresolved. The germline V and J ends were trimmed by 5 bases and 0 bases, with 11 bases remaining between them. The germline V gene has CDR1 PRHDT and CDR2 FYEKMQ (reference sequence). The CDR3 has 14 residues. The CDR3 reads CASSAAGYSYEQYF. As DNA, the CDR3 is TGTGCCAGCAGCGCCGCAGGTTACTCCTACGAGCAGTACTTC.

A few counts support this clone. An end of the junction differs from the germline gene, which may be a read error. The chain links TRBV6-1 to TRBJ2-7, with unresolved D. Germline CDR1 and CDR2: MNHNS and SASEGT. This CDR3 spans 13 amino acids. Written as DNA, the CDR3 is TGTGCCAGCAGTGAATCAACTGGCGAGGAGCATTACTTC. Its protein is CASSESTGEEHYF.